What follows are 27 T cell receptor beta chains derived from one specimen sequenced in a study of CD8+ T cells in alopecia areata. Extracted RNA was reverse transcribed, and the resulting cDNA served as sequencing template. Data came from immunoSEQ multiplex PCR; TCRdb stores just in-frame clones and leaves some out. This table holds roughly 60,000 clones, about 44% found once. Sequencing was carried out using NKG2D-low CD8+ T cells sorted from blood. All receptors derive from a human donor with alopecia areata.

This clone was seen more than once but under ten times. The chain joins TRBV19 to TRBJ2-7; TRBD2 matches at 8 bases. The germline gives CDR1 LNHDA, CDR2 SQIVND (reference sequence). V shed 6 bases and J 1 base; nucleotides not matched to a gene: 5. The CDR3 totals 14 residues. The CDR3 loop is CASSSGGSSYEQYF. CDR3 DNA sequence: TGTGCCAGTAGCAGCGGGGGTTCTTCCTACGAGCAGTACTTC.

The J gene is TRBJ2-3, the V gene TRBV2; a possible D gene is TRBD2 (5 bases). Trimming removed 6 bases from V and 11 bases from J, with 9 bases in between. The CDR3 has 10 amino acids. Germline CDR1 and CDR2: SNHLY and FYNNEI. CDR3 loop: CASSGLGQYF. The DNA for the CDR3 is TGTGCCAGCAGCGGACTTGGGCAGTATTTT.

The chain couples TRBV5-1 to TRBJ2-5, with 11 bases identical to TRBD2. Unmatched junction bases numbered 7, after V lost 7 bases and J lost 5 bases. CDR3 length: 14 amino acids. CDR1 is SGHRS, CDR2 YFSETQ, per germline. In nucleotides, the CDR3 is TGCGCCAGCGCTACTAGCGGGGGCCGGGAGACCCAGTACTTC. This codes for CASATSGGRETQYF.

The chain recombines TRBV4-3 with TRBJ2-1, with TRBD2 as a possible D gene (5 bases). The CDR3 totals 14 residues. CDR1 and CDR2 from the germline V gene are LGHNA and YSLEER. V gave up 5 bases and J gave up 4 bases, with 12 bases separating them. The CDR3 DNA sequence: TGCGCCAGCAGCACCGGAGGCGATTACAATGAGCAGTTCTTC. It specifies CASSTGGDYNEQFF.

Worth noting for this clone: This likely comes from a read error, as the CDR3 has no conserved phenylalanine or tryptophan at its end. The rearrangement uses TRBV29-1 and TRBJ1-1, with TRBD1 as a possible D gene (5 bases). V lost 4 bases to trimming and J lost 6 bases, with 6 bases between them. The CDR3 totals 10 residues. Germline CDR1 is SQVTM and CDR2 is ANQGSEA. CDR3: CSVVGAEAFL. The CDR3 DNA is TGCAGCGTTGTGGGGGCTGAAGCTTTCCTT.

The rearrangement links TRBV28 to TRBJ2-7; 9 bases fit TRBD2. V was clipped by 5 bases and J by 5 bases; unmatched bases: 16. The length of the CDR3 is 17 residues. Germline CDR1 reads MDHEN; CDR2 reads SYDVKM. As DNA, the CDR3 is TGTGCCAGCAGTCCCGGACTAGCGTTCAGCCCCCCCAACGAGCAGTACTTC. It yields the protein CASSPGLAFSPPNEQYF.

This clone was seen only a few times. CDR3 in DNA: TGTGCCAGCAGCGTCGGCCTTGGAGAGACCCAGTACTTC. The encoded protein is CASSVGLGETQYF. V and J are TRBV7-8 and TRBJ2-5; D not resolved. V lost 5 bases and J lost 4, with 11 bases in between. Germline lookup yields CDR1 SGHVS and CDR2 FQNEAQ. The CDR3 is made up of 13 amino acids.

The genes are TRBV2 and TRBJ1-6; the match to TRBD1 covers 7 bases. V dropped 5 bases and J dropped 9; count of bases not matched to a gene: 4. The CDR3 extends over 13 amino acids. The germline gives CDR1 SNHLY, CDR2 FYNNEI. CDR3 sequence reads: CASSPGGSSPLHF. CDR3 DNA: TGTGCCAGCAGTCCAGGGGGGTCTTCACCCCTCCACTTT.

This chain uses TRBV28 with TRBJ2-7, with unresolved D. This CDR3 is built from 13 residues. Trimming removed 6 bases from V and 0 bases from J, with 9 bases in between. Germline V gene data show CDR1 as MDHEN and CDR2 as SYDVKM. The CDR3: CASSLLSSYEQYF. CDR3 nucleotide sequence: TGTGCCAGCAGCCTCCTGAGCTCCTACGAGCAGTACTTC.

The V gene is TRBV7-8, the J gene TRBJ1-5, with 10 positions matching TRBD1. With 5 bases clipped from V and 7 bases from J, the junction kept 8 bases outside the gene matches. CDR1 and CDR2 from the germline V gene are SGHVS and FQNEAQ. The CDR3 is 15 residues long. CDR3 region: CASSTSPGQGQPQHF. In nucleotides, the CDR3 is TGTGCCAGCAGCACCAGCCCGGGACAGGGGCAGCCCCAGCATTTT.

The chain has TRBV4-3 and TRBJ2-1; 8 positions match TRBD2. Germline CDR1 and CDR2: LGHNA and YSLEER. J lost 7 bases, V lost 6 bases, and 11 bases had no gene match. This CDR3 has 15 residues. The CDR3 loop is CASSSDSGLENEQFF. In DNA, the CDR3 is TGCGCCAGCAGTTCCGACTCGGGACTAGAGAATGAGCAGTTCTTC.

The chain employs TRBV5-1 and TRBJ2-3; 10 bases line up with TRBD2. The germline gives CDR1 SGHRS, CDR2 YFSETQ. The CDR3 spans 17 residues. The V and J ends lost 2 bases and 5 bases, in that order; junction bases with no gene match: 11. The CDR3 region is CASSFPITSGKIDTQYF. CDR3 sequence (DNA): TGCGCCAGCAGCTTCCCAATAACTAGCGGGAAAATAGATACGCAGTATTTT.

This clone was counted between two and nine times. This chain links TRBV29-1 with TRBJ2-7; perhaps TRBD1 as D (5 bases). CDR3 size: 14 residues. The germline V and J ends were trimmed by 0 bases and 1 base, with 10 bases remaining between them. The germline gives CDR1 SQVTM, CDR2 ANQGSEA. CDR3 in DNA: TGCAGCGTTGAAGAAAGGGGTCAATCCTACGAGCAGTACTTC. Residues: CSVEERGQSYEQYF.

The chain carries TRBV9 and TRBJ2-1; tentatively, D is TRBD1 (5 bases). CDR3 length equals 14 residues. Trimming shortened V by 0 bases and J by 9 bases, and 13 bases separated the two germline ends. Germline-derived CDR1 and CDR2 are SGDLS and YYNGEE. The CDR3 loop is CASSVEGESGEQFF. In nucleotides, the CDR3 is TGTGCCAGCAGCGTAGAAGGGGAAAGTGGTGAGCAGTTCTTC.

A note on this clone: One junction end does not reproduce the germline sequence, and a read error may be involved. The chain recombines TRBV7-7 with TRBJ2-1; TRBD1 matches 10 bases. This CDR3 has 15 residues. The V gene's germline CDR1 is SSHAT and CDR2 FNYEAQ (reference sequence). The chain's CDR3 is CASSLWDRGINEQFF. In DNA, the CDR3 is TGTGCTAGCAGCTTATGGGACAGGGGAATCAATGAGCAGTTCTTC.

This chain uses TRBV5-1 with TRBJ2-7, with 10 bases that match TRBD1. Per germline, CDR1 SGHRS and CDR2 YFSETQ. This CDR3 spans 14 amino acids. Losses at the gene ends were 4 bases for V and 5 bases for J; bases not matched to a gene: 6. The chain's CDR3 is CASSARQGADEQYF. The CDR3 coding sequence is TGCGCCAGCAGCGCTAGACAGGGGGCGGACGAGCAGTACTTC.

The chain employs TRBV7-9 and TRBJ2-1; D remains unclear. Germline-derived CDR1 and CDR2 are SEHNR and FQNEAQ (reference sequence). Deletions cut 4 bases from V and 3 bases from J, with 7 bases between. There are 13 residues in the CDR3. The CDR3 here is CASSSKIYNEQFF. The CDR3, as DNA: TGTGCCAGCAGCTCAAAAATCTACAATGAGCAGTTCTTC.

This clone was picked up one time. J is TRBJ2-7 and V is TRBV5-1, with D perhaps matching TRBD1 (5 bases). Between the trimmed V and J ends, which lost 0 bases and 4 bases, there was a span of 11 bases. Looked up from germline, CDR1 is SGHRS and CDR2 is YFSETQ. The CDR3 totals 14 residues. The CDR3, as DNA: TGCGCCAGCAGCTTGGGGGGCGGCGGTTACGAGCAGTACTTC. Amino acid sequence: CASSLGGGGYEQYF.

This clone was seen more than once but under ten times. The chain has TRBV29-1 and TRBJ2-7; 11 bases are a match to TRBD2. The ends lost 6 bases at V and 4 bases at J; junction bases unmatched: 5. This CDR3 spans 13 amino acids. Germline CDR1 SQVTM, CDR2 ANQGSEA. This CDR3 is CSVLAGGLYEQYF. The CDR3 DNA follows: TGCAGCGTCCTAGCGGGAGGATTATACGAGCAGTACTTC.

The chain recombines TRBV28 with TRBJ2-4; maybe TRBD2 (5 bases). This CDR3 region has 14 residues. Deletions cut 6 bases from V and 3 bases from J, with 12 bases between. Germline CDR1 reads MDHEN; CDR2 reads SYDVKM. For the CDR3, the DNA is TGTGCCAGCAGACCTCGGAGGAGCAAAAACATTCAGTACTTC. Translated, it gives CASRPRRSKNIQYF.

The chain is built from TRBV4-3 and TRBJ1-6, with D unclear. V lost 0 bases, J lost 15 bases, and 18 bases lay in between. The length of the CDR3 is 15 residues. CDR1 LGHNA and CDR2 YSLEER come from the germline V gene. The CDR3 bases are TGCGCCAGCAGCCAAGATTTAGTCGGGGATAGAGGCCTCCACTTT. This codes for CASSQDLVGDRGLHF.

This clone was found a few times. The genes are TRBV19 and TRBJ2-1; 12 bases are shared with TRBD2. The CDR3 length is 15 residues. Germline V CDR1 and CDR2: LNHDA, SQIVND (reference sequence). With V trimmed by 5 bases and J by 9 bases, 8 bases remained unmatched. In DNA form, the CDR3 reads TGTGCCAGTAGTCCTAGGACTAGCGGGACCCCTGAGCAGTTCTTC. This encodes CASSPRTSGTPEQFF. Full variable domain (remainder filled in from reference TRBV19 and TRBJ2-1): DGGITQSPKYLFRKEGQNVTLSCEQNLNHDAMYWYRQDPGQGLRLIYYSQIVNDFQKGDIAEGYSVSREKKESFPLTVTSAQKNPTAFYLCASSPRTSGTPEQFFGPGTRLTVL.

This clone turned up a few times. The rearrangement joins TRBV29-1 to TRBJ1-1; D is ambiguous. The germline V and J ends were trimmed by 3 bases and 11 bases, with 13 bases remaining between them. The V gene's germline CDR1 is SQVTM and CDR2 ANQGSEA. The CDR3 contains 11 residues. CDR3 bases: TGCAGCGTTGAGGGGAGGCAAGGGGCTTTCTTT. Residues: CSVEGRQGAFF.

This clone was found a few times. The gene calls are TRBV7-9 and TRBJ2-5; TRBD1 matches at 9 bases. In germline, CDR1 is SEHNR, CDR2 FQNEAQ (reference sequence). The trim removed 5 bases at V and 2 bases at J, leaving 3 bases unmatched. The CDR3 is made up of 14 amino acids. Here the CDR3 DNA reads TGTGCCAGCAGCCCGGGACAGGGACAAGAGACCCAGTACTTC. Amino acid sequence: CASSPGQGQETQYF.

A few counts support this clone. V is TRBV7-9 and J is TRBJ2-1; D is unclear. Per the germline V gene, CDR1 is SEHNR and CDR2 is FQNEAQ (reference sequence). There are 12 residues in the CDR3. V was clipped by 6 bases and J by 8 bases, with 11 bases between them. The CDR3 coding sequence is TGTGCCAGCAGTCAAGACCGGGATGAGCAGTTCTTC. The encoded protein is CASSQDRDEQFF.

The V and J genes are TRBV29-1 and TRBJ2-5; 8 bases are a match to TRBD2. The CDR3 runs to 14 residues. Germline trimming cut 6 bases from V and 3 bases from J; bases unmatched to any gene: 9. Looked up from germline, CDR1 is SQVTM and CDR2 is ANQGSEA. The CDR3 DNA reads as TGCAGCGTCGTTAGCGGGGTAAGAGAAGAGACCCAGTACTTC. It encodes CSVVSGVREETQYF.

V usage is TRBV9 and J usage is TRBJ2-3; unclear D gene. Trimming took 0 bases from V and 6 from J, leaving 8 bases between them. Germline V gene lookup returns CDR1 SGDLS and CDR2 YYNGEE. The CDR3 length is 13 residues. CDR3 nucleotide sequence: TGTGCCAGCAGCGTAGAAAAAGCCGATACGCAGTATTTT. Protein product: CASSVEKADTQYF. The whole variable domain, remainder taken from reference TRBV9 and TRBJ2-3, is DSGVTQTPKHLITATGQRVTLRCSPRSGDLSVYWYQQSLDQGLQFLIQYYNGEERAKGNILERFSAQQFPDLHSELNLSSLELGDSALYFCASSVEKADTQYFGPGTRLTVL.